Listed below are T cell receptor beta chains from one sample, sequenced in a study of neurological immune-mediated disorders. One entry per CDR3 protein results from TCRdb running MiXCR on the 5' RACE reads. The data show about 44,000 distinct CDR3 sequences, with about 22% seen just once and approximately 4.2% held by the top ten. The sequencing sample was made of PBMCs. All receptors come from a man in his 60s with HTLV-1-associated myelopathy (HAM/TSP). CDR3s include the opening cysteine and the closing phenylalanine or tryptophan. A D gene is named only where the DNA matches it firmly. Clone size is not always given. Where it is, it says once, few, many or a class for expanded clones.

-	TRBV12-3/TRBV12-4	many	TRBJ2-7	CASSLARSYEQYF	TGTGCCAGCAGTTTAGCGAGATCCTACGAGCAGTACTTC
-	TRBV4-2	many	TRBJ2-2	CASSQEGGMGNTGELFF	TGTGCCAGCAGCCAAGAAGGGGGAATGGGGAACACCGGGGAGCTGTTTTTT
-	TRBV20-1	-	TRBJ1-1	CSVIPFAITEAFF	TGCAGTGTCATCCCCTTCGCGATCACTGAAGCTTTCTTT
TRBD2	TRBV5-1	many	TRBJ2-3	CASSWGTSGSTDTQYF	TGCGCCAGCAGCTGGGGGACTAGCGGGAGTACAGATACGCAGTATTTT
-	TRBV20-1	many	TRBJ2-5	CSARVRAQETQYF	TGCAGTGCCAGAGTGCGGGCGCAAGAGACCCAGTACTTC
-	TRBV27	many	TRBJ2-6	CASSLGAPRSTFSGANVLTF	TGTGCCAGCAGTTTAGGTGCCCCGAGGTCCACCTTCTCTGGGGCCAACGTCCTGACTTTC
TRBD1	TRBV7-9	-	TRBJ2-3	CASSPGTGRGGTQYF	TGTGCCAGCAGCCCGGGGACAGGGAGAGGAGGTACGCAGTATTTT
-	TRBV24-1	many	TRBJ2-7	CAFGREPNYEQYF	TGTGCCTTTGGCAGAGAACCAAACTACGAGCAGTACTTC
-	TRBV5-1	-	TRBJ2-6	CASSPETGAGANVLTF	TGCGCCAGCAGCCCGGAAACGGGGGCCGGGGCCAACGTCCTGACTTTC
-	TRBV6-5	-	TRBJ2-1	CASRPEWGQRGNEQFF	TGTGCCAGCAGGCCCGAATGGGGGCAAAGGGGCAATGAGCAGTTCTTC
-	TRBV3-1	many	TRBJ1-1	CASSQSEGITEAFF	TGTGCCAGCAGCCAAAGTGAGGGTATCACTGAAGCTTTCTTT
TRBD1	TRBV4-1	many	TRBJ1-2	CASSQWQTGANLYGYTF	TGCGCCAGCAGCCAATGGCAGACAGGGGCGAATCTCTATGGCTACACCTTC
-	TRBV11-2	-	TRBJ2-6	CASSLLGVDSGANVLTF	TGTGCCAGCAGCTTGTTAGGTGTGGACTCTGGGGCCAACGTCCTGACTTTC
-	TRBV7-9	many	TRBJ2-7	CASSPTRIGLYEQYF	TGTGCCAGCAGCCCAACACGGATAGGGCTTTACGAGCAGTACTTC
-	TRBV10-3	many	TRBJ1-3	CAISDPINPGNTIYF	TGTGCCATCAGTGACCCGATCAACCCTGGAAACACCATATATTTT
TRBD1	TRBV11-2	-	TRBJ2-1	CASSSYPQGAQDNEQFF	TGTGCCAGCAGCTCCTACCCACAGGGGGCGCAGGACAATGAGCAGTTCTTC